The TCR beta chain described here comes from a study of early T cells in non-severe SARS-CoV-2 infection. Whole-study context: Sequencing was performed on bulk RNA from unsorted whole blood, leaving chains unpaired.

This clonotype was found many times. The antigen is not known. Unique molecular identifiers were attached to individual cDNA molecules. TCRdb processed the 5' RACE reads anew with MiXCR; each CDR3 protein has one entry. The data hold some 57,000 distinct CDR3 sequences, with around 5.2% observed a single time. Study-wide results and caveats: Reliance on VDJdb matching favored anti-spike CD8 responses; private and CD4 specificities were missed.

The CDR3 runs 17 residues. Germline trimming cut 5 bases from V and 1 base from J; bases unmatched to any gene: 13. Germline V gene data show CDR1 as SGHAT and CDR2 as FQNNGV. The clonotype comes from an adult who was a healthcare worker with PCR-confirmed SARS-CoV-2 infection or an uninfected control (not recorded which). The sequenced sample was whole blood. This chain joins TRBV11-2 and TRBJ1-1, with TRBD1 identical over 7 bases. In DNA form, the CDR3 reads TGTGCCAGCAGCCGACAGGGCCCGAGCCGAGAGAACACTGAAGCTTTCTTT. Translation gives CASSRQGPSRENTEAFF.